These T cell receptor beta chains were read from a single sample in a study of spatial heterogeneity in lung cancer. Using its own MiXCR run on the 5' RACE reads, TCRdb lists one record per CDR3 protein. The sample holds about 27,000 distinct CDR3 sequences, 5% to 6.5% seen once. Sequencing was performed on PBMCs, taken at follow-up. The receptor set was obtained from a female donor with early-stage non-small cell lung cancer. The CDR3 runs from the conserved cysteine through the conserved F or W. A D gene is named only where the DNA matches it firmly. Some rows have no size entry. The others give once, few or many, or a class for an expanded clone.

V gene: TRBV5-1
J gene: TRBJ1-2
clone size: many
D gene: TRBD1
CDR3 DNA: TGCGCCAGCAGCTCCGGGACAGGGGATGGCTACACCTTC
CDR3 protein: CASSSGTGDGYTF

V gene: TRBV6-5
J gene: TRBJ2-7
clone size: many
D gene: TRBD2
CDR3 DNA: TGTGCCAGCAGTCTCTGGGGGGGGTTCAACGAGCAGTACTTC
CDR3 protein: CASSLWGGFNEQYF

V gene: TRBV2
J gene: TRBJ2-7
clone size: many
D gene: NA
CDR3 DNA: TGTGCCAGCAGACTCATGCTTATGAACGAGCAGTACTTC
CDR3 protein: CASRLMLMNEQYF

V gene: TRBV6-5
J gene: TRBJ2-7
clone size: many
D gene: NA
CDR3 DNA: TGTGCCAGCAGGGACTCCGGCCCCTACGAGCAGTACTTC
CDR3 protein: CASRDSGPYEQYF

V gene: TRBV6-2/TRBV6-3
J gene: TRBJ2-1
clone size: many
D gene: TRBD2
CDR3 DNA: TGTGCCAGCAGTCACTGGGCGTTCTTCGCGGGAGATGGTAACAATGAGCAGTTCTTC
CDR3 protein: CASSHWAFFAGDGNNEQFF

V gene: TRBV14
J gene: TRBJ2-3
clone size: many
D gene: TRBD2
CDR3 DNA: TGTGCCAGCAGCCGACCGGGACTAGCGGTTCCAGATACGCAGTATTTT
CDR3 protein: CASSRPGLAVPDTQYF

V gene: TRBV12-3/TRBV12-4
J gene: TRBJ2-7
clone size: many
D gene: NA
CDR3 DNA: TGTGCCAGCAGTTTATGGGGGGCCAGGTACGAGCAGTACTTC
CDR3 protein: CASSLWGARYEQYF

V gene: TRBV20-1
J gene: TRBJ2-3
clone size: few
D gene: TRBD2
CDR3 DNA: TGCAGTGCTTCAACTAGCGGGGGTAGCACAGATACGCAGTATTTT
CDR3 protein: CSASTSGGSTDTQYF

V gene: TRBV4-2
J gene: TRBJ2-5
clone size: NA
D gene: NA
CDR3 DNA: TGTGCCAGCAGCCAAGGGGGGAATCAAGAGACCCAGTACTTC
CDR3 protein: CASSQGGNQETQYF

V gene: TRBV7-9
J gene: TRBJ2-1
clone size: many
D gene: NA
CDR3 DNA: TGTGCCAGCAGCTTAGGAGGGACTTCTGAGCAGTTCTTC
CDR3 protein: CASSLGGTSEQFF

V gene: TRBV24-1
J gene: TRBJ2-3
clone size: many
D gene: TRBD2
CDR3 DNA: TGTGCCACCGGGACGACTAGCGGGACGCGGAATACGCAGTATTTT
CDR3 protein: CATGTTSGTRNTQYF

V gene: TRBV2
J gene: TRBJ1-1
clone size: many
D gene: TRBD1
CDR3 DNA: TGTGCCAGCAGTGAAGGGGGGACAGGCGCGAACACTGAAGCTTTCTTT
CDR3 protein: CASSEGGTGANTEAFF

V gene: TRBV12-3/TRBV12-4
J gene: TRBJ2-2
clone size: many
D gene: TRBD2
CDR3 DNA: TGTGCCAGCAAGCGAGCGGGAGGGCCTGGCGGGGAGCTGTTTTTT
CDR3 protein: CASKRAGGPGGELFF

V gene: TRBV6-2/TRBV6-3
J gene: TRBJ2-5
clone size: many
D gene: TRBD2
CDR3 DNA: TGTGCCAGCAGAACTGGTTACCTGACTAGCGCCCAAGAGACCCAGTACTTC
CDR3 protein: CASRTGYLTSAQETQYF

V gene: TRBV20-1
J gene: TRBJ1-1
clone size: many
D gene: NA
CDR3 DNA: TGCAGTGCTAGAGAGGCACTGTATGGCCGAAAAGCTTTCTTT
CDR3 protein: CSAREALYGRKAFF

V gene: TRBV29-1
J gene: TRBJ2-5
clone size: many
D gene: TRBD2
CDR3 DNA: TGCAGCGCCGGACTAGCGGGGACCCAGTACTTC
CDR3 protein: CSAGLAGTQYF

V gene: TRBV2
J gene: TRBJ2-7
clone size: many
D gene: TRBD1
CDR3 DNA: TGTGCCAGCAGTGAAGGGGTCAGGGGGCGTCCCGAGCAGTACTTC
CDR3 protein: CASSEGVRGRPEQYF

V gene: TRBV15
J gene: TRBJ2-3
clone size: many
D gene: NA
CDR3 DNA: TGTGCCACCAGCAGATCTCCGGGATCTAGCACAGATACGCAGTATTTT
CDR3 protein: CATSRSPGSSTDTQYF

V gene: TRBV20-1
J gene: TRBJ2-7
clone size: many
D gene: TRBD2
CDR3 DNA: TGCAGTGCTAGTAGCGGGGCCTACGAGCAGTACTTC
CDR3 protein: CSASSGAYEQYF

V gene: TRBV10-3
J gene: TRBJ2-3
clone size: few
D gene: NA
CDR3 DNA: TGTGCCATCAACCTCGACCGAGGGGACACAGATACGCAGTATTTT
CDR3 protein: CAINLDRGDTDTQYF

V gene: TRBV7-8
J gene: TRBJ2-7
clone size: many
D gene: NA
CDR3 DNA: TGTGCCAGCAGCTCCCAGGGCGGGGAGCCCCGCTACGAGCAGTACTTC
CDR3 protein: CASSSQGGEPRYEQYF

V gene: TRBV20-1
J gene: TRBJ2-6
clone size: NA
D gene: NA
CDR3 DNA: TGCAGTGCTAATACGGTACCTTCTGGGGCCAACGTCCTGACTTTC
CDR3 protein: CSANTVPSGANVLTF

V gene: TRBV7-2
J gene: TRBJ2-3
clone size: many
D gene: NA
CDR3 DNA: TGTGCCAGCAGCTTCAGGACAGTCACAGATACGCAGTATTTT
CDR3 protein: CASSFRTVTDTQYF

V gene: TRBV7-2
J gene: TRBJ1-4
clone size: many
D gene: NA
CDR3 DNA: TGTGCCAGCAGCTCAATGCAGGGATATCATGAAAAACTGTTTTTT
CDR3 protein: CASSSMQGYHEKLFF

V gene: TRBV6-6
J gene: TRBJ2-7
clone size: many
D gene: TRBD1
CDR3 DNA: TGTGCCAGCAGCAATCCTCAACAGGGGGCCTCTGGGGAGCAGTACTTC
CDR3 protein: CASSNPQQGASGEQYF

V gene: TRBV19
J gene: TRBJ1-5
clone size: NA
D gene: NA
CDR3 DNA: TGTGCCAGTAGTCCGCGGACATTGGGCTTTTCTGCGGGCAATCAGCCCCAGCATTTT
CDR3 protein: CASSPRTLGFSAGNQPQHF

V gene: TRBV5-6
J gene: TRBJ2-1
clone size: NA
D gene: TRBD2
CDR3 DNA: TGTGCCAGCAGCTTGTGGGGGACTATGGACAAAAATGAGCAGTTCTTC
CDR3 protein: CASSLWGTMDKNEQFF

V gene: TRBV7-3
J gene: TRBJ2-1
clone size: many
D gene: NA
CDR3 DNA: TGTGCCAGCGGGAGCTCCTACAATGAGCAGTTCTTC
CDR3 protein: CASGSSYNEQFF

V gene: TRBV7-9
J gene: TRBJ2-7
clone size: NA
D gene: NA
CDR3 DNA: TGTGCCAGCAGCCCAATAGGGGAATACGAGCAGTACTTC
CDR3 protein: CASSPIGEYEQYF

V gene: TRBV20-1
J gene: TRBJ2-6
clone size: many
D gene: TRBD2
CDR3 DNA: TGCAGTGCTAGAGATCGGCGGGGGGCCCTCTCTGGGGCCAACGTCCTGACTTTC
CDR3 protein: CSARDRRGALSGANVLTF

V gene: TRBV12-3/TRBV12-4
J gene: TRBJ1-5
clone size: few
D gene: NA
CDR3 DNA: TGTGCCAGCAGTTGGGAGAGCAATCAGCCCCAGCATTTT
CDR3 protein: CASSWESNQPQHF

V gene: TRBV4-3
J gene: TRBJ2-7
clone size: large
D gene: NA
CDR3 DNA: TGCGCCAGCAGCCGGGAGCTGGGGTACGAGCAGTACTTC
CDR3 protein: CASSRELGYEQYF

V gene: TRBV7-8
J gene: TRBJ2-3
clone size: many
D gene: NA
CDR3 DNA: TGTGCCAGCAGCTTGGACGGCGTGGGCGCAGATACGCAGTATTTT
CDR3 protein: CASSLDGVGADTQYF

V gene: TRBV7-9
J gene: TRBJ2-2
clone size: NA
D gene: NA
CDR3 DNA: TGTGCCAGCAGCACAGACGTGGTCGGAAACGGGGAGCTGTTTTTT
CDR3 protein: CASSTDVVGNGELFF

V gene: TRBV6-5
J gene: TRBJ2-2
clone size: many
D gene: NA
CDR3 DNA: TGTGCCAGCAGTTTAGGCACCTTCAACACCGGGGAGCTGTTTTTT
CDR3 protein: CASSLGTFNTGELFF

V gene: TRBV15
J gene: TRBJ2-2
clone size: many
D gene: NA
CDR3 DNA: TGTGCCACCAGCAGAGATTTTCAAAACGCGAACACCGGGGAGCTGTTTTTT
CDR3 protein: CATSRDFQNANTGELFF

V gene: TRBV20-1
J gene: TRBJ2-3
clone size: many
D gene: TRBD1
CDR3 DNA: TGCAGTGCTAGCCCGAGGACAGGGACGGGTATTACAGATACGCAGTATTTT
CDR3 protein: CSASPRTGTGITDTQYF

V gene: TRBV11-2
J gene: TRBJ2-3
clone size: few
D gene: NA
CDR3 DNA: TGTGCCAGCAGCACACGGGGCACAGATACGCAGTATTTT
CDR3 protein: CASSTRGTDTQYF

V gene: TRBV6-2/TRBV6-3
J gene: TRBJ2-7
clone size: many
D gene: NA
CDR3 DNA: TGTGCCAGCAGCTCCACCCTTGTCGAGCAGTACTTC
CDR3 protein: CASSSTLVEQYF

V gene: TRBV9
J gene: TRBJ2-3
clone size: medium-sized
D gene: NA
CDR3 DNA: TGTGCCAGCAGCGCATCGGGAGCCTCTAGCACAGATACGCAGTATTTT
CDR3 protein: CASSASGASSTDTQYF

V gene: TRBV6-1
J gene: TRBJ2-7
clone size: many
D gene: TRBD2
CDR3 DNA: TGTGCCAGCATTCGGGTGGGGGGGTACGAGCAGTACTTC
CDR3 protein: CASIRVGGYEQYF

V gene: TRBV24-1
J gene: TRBJ2-3
clone size: few
D gene: TRBD2
CDR3 DNA: TGTGCCACCAGTGATCGTAGCGGGAGTTTGGCAGATACGCAGTATTTT
CDR3 protein: CATSDRSGSLADTQYF

V gene: TRBV2
J gene: TRBJ1-6
clone size: NA
D gene: NA
CDR3 DNA: TGTGCCAGCAAGAAGGGGGACGCCTATAATTCACCCCTCCACTTT
CDR3 protein: CASKKGDAYNSPLHF

V gene: TRBV27
J gene: TRBJ1-1
clone size: medium-sized
D gene: TRBD1
CDR3 DNA: TGTGCCAGCAGTACCGGGACAGGGGGCACTGAAGCTTTCTTT
CDR3 protein: CASSTGTGGTEAFF

V gene: TRBV7-3
J gene: TRBJ2-2
clone size: many
D gene: TRBD1
CDR3 DNA: TGTGCCAGCAGTCCGCTCCCGGGACAGGGAAGCACCGGGGAGCTGTTTTTT
CDR3 protein: CASSPLPGQGSTGELFF